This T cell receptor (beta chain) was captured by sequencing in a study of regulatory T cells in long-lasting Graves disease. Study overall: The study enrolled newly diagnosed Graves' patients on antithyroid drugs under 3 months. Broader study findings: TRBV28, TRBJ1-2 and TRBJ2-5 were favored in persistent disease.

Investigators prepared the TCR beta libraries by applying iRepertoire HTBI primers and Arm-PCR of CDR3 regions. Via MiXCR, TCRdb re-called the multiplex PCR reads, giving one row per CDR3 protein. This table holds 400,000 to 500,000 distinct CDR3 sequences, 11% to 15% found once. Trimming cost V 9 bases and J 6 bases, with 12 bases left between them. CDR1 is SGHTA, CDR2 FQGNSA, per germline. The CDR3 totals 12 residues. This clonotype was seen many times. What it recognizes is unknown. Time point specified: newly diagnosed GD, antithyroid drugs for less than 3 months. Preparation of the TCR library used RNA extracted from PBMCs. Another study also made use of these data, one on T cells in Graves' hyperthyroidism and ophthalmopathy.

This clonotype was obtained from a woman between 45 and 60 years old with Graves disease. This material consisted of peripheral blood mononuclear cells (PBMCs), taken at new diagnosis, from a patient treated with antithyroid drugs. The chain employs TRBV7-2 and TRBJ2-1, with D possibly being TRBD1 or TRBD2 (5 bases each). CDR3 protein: CASLGAINEQFF. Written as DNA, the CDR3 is TGTGCCAGTCTCGGGGCCATCAATGAGCAGTTCTTC.